This T cell receptor beta chain was retrieved from a study of radiotherapy plus CTLA-4 blockade in lung cancer. Study-wide points: Expansion in blood of tumor-derived TCR clones was seen after radiotherapy plus ipilimumab.

The CDR3 runs 13 residues. Germline assignment: CDR1 MNHNS and CDR2 SASEGT. V lost 5 bases to trimming and J lost 6 bases, with 14 bases between them. Each patient with chemo-refractory metastatic non-small-cell lung cancer was treated with focal radiation plus CTLA-4 blockade using ipilimumab. Clones were sequenced by immunoSEQ multiplex PCR, and TCRdb holds only the in-frame ones, with some missing. The data contain approximately 32,000 clones, around 70% of them singletons. This clone was counted a few times. Its antigen is as yet unknown. Specimen: peripheral blood, collected from a patient treated with radiotherapy plus ipilimumab. The origin of this receptor is a human donor with non-small cell lung cancer who had stable disease on radiotherapy plus ipilimumab. V is TRBV6-1 and J is TRBJ2-7; D unresolved. Here the CDR3 reads CASSLRVFGEQYF. CDR3 nucleotides: TGTGCCAGCAGTTTAAGGGTATTCGGCGAGCAGTACTTC.